This TCR beta chain originates from a study of chemoradiotherapy in HPV16-positive cancers. V was shortened by 0 bases and J by 1 base, with 8 bases between the two germline ends. CDR1 and CDR2 from the germline V gene are SGHRS and YFSETQ. CDR3 length: 14 residues. Sequencing used immunoSEQ multiplex PCR; TCRdb keeps in-frame clones, though not all of them. The sample lists fewer than 20,000 clones; 60% to 80% were seen once. The chain uses TRBV5-1 and TRBJ2-7, with unresolved D. The TCR comes from a human donor with HPV-associated anogenital cancer. The source material was tumor tissue, sampled from a patient who underwent chemoradiotherapy. CDR3 protein: CASSLVAASYEQYF. The DNA for the CDR3 is TGCGCCAGCAGCTTGGTGGCAGCTTCCTACGAGCAGTACTTC.